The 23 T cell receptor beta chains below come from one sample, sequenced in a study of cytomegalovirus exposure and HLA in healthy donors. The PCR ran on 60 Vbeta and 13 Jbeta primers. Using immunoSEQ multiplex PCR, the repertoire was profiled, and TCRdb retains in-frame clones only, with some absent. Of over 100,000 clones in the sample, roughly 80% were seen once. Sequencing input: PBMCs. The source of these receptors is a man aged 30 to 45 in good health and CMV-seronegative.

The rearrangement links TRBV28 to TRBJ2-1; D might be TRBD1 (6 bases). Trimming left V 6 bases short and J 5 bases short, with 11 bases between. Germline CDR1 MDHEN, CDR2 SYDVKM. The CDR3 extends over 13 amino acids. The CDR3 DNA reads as TGTGCCAGCAGAGGACAGTGGCACAATGAGCAGTTCTTC. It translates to CASRGQWHNEQFF.

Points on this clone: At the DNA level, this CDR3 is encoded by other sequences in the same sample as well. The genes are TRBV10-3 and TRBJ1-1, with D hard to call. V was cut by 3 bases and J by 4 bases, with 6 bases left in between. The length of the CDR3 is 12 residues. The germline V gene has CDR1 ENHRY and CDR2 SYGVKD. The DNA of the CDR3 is TGTGCCATCAGTGATGGGAGCACTGAAGCTTTCTTT. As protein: CAISDGSTEAFF.

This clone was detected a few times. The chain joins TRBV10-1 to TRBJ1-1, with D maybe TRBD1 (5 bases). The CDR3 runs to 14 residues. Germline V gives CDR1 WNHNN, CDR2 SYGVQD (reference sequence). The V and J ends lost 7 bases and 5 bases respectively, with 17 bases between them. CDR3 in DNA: TGCGCCAGCATCCCGTCGGCAGGGAGGACTGAAGCTTTCTTT. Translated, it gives CASIPSAGRTEAFF.

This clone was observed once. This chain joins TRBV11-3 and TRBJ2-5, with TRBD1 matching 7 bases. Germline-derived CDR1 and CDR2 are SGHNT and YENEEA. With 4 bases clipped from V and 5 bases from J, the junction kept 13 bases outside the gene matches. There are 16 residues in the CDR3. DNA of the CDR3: TGTGCCAGCAGCTCAGTCTCCAAGGGGGCGCGGGAGACCCAGTACTTC. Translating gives CASSSVSKGARETQYF.

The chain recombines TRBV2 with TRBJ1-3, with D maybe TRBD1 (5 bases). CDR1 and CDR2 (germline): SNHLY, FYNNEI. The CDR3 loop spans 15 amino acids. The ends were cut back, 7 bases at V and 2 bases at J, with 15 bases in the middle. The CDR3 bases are TGTGCCAGCATATACGGGGGATCCGCTGGAAACACCATATATTTT. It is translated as CASIYGGSAGNTIYF.

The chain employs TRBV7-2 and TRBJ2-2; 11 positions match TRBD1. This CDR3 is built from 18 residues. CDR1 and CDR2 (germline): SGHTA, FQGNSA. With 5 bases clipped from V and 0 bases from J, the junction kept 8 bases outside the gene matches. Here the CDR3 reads CASSPRGGQGANTGELFF. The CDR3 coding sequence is TGTGCCAGCAGCCCCAGGGGGGGACAGGGGGCGAACACCGGGGAGCTGTTTTTT.

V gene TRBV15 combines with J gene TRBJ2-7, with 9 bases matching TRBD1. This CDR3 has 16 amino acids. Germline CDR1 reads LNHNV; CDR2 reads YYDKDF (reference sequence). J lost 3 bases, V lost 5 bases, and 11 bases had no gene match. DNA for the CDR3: TGTGCCACCAGCGGCAAGCTCGGGACAGGGTTCTACGAGCAGTACTTC. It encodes CATSGKLGTGFYEQYF.

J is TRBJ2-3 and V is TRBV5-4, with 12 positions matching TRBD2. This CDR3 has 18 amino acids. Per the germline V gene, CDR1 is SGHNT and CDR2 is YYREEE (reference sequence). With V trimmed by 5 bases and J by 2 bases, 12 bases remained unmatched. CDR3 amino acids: CASRLSSGGAHSTDTQYF. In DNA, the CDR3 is TGTGCCAGCAGGTTATCTAGCGGGGGGGCCCATTCCACAGATACGCAGTATTTT.

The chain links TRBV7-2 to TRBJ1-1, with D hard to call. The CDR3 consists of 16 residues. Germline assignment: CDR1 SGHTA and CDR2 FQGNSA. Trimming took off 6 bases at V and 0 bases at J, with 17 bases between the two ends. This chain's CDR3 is CASSIYQVPLNTEAFF. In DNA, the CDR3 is TGTGCCAGCAGTATATACCAGGTCCCCTTGAACACTGAAGCTTTCTTT.

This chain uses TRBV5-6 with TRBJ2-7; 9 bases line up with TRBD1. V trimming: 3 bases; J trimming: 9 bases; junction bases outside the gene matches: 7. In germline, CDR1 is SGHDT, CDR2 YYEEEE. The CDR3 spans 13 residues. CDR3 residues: CASSSGQGWGQYF. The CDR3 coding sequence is TGTGCCAGCAGCTCGGGACAGGGTTGGGGGCAGTACTTC.

CDR3 sequence reads: CASGPGGGKQYF. CDR3 coding DNA: TGCGCCAGCGGGCCCGGGGGGGGGAAACAGTACTTC. The rearrangement uses TRBV5-1 and TRBJ2-7, with TRBD2 matching 8 bases. The CDR3 has 12 amino acids. The germline CDR1 and CDR2 sequences are SGHRS and YFSETQ. The V segment lost 7 bases and the J segment 10 bases; nucleotides outside the gene matches: 10.

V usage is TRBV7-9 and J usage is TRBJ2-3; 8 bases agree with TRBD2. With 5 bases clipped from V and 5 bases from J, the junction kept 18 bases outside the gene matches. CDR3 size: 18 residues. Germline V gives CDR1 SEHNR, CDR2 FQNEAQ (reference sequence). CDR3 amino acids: CASSRTSNLALVVDTQYF. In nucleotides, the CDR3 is TGTGCCAGCAGCCGGACTAGCAATCTAGCACTTGTAGTAGATACGCAGTATTTT.

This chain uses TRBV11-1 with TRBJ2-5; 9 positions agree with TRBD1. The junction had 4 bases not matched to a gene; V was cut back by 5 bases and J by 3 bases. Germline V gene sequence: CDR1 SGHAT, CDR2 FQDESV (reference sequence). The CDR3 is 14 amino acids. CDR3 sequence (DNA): TGTGCCAGCAGCCGCAGGACAGGGGAAGAGACCCAGTACTTC. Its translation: CASSRRTGEETQYF.

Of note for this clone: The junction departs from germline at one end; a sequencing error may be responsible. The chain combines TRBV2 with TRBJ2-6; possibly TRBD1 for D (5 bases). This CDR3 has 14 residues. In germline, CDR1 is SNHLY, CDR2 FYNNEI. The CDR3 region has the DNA TGTGCCAGTTCTCGCCCCTCTGGGGCCAACGGCCTGACTTTC. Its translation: CASSRPSGANGLTF.

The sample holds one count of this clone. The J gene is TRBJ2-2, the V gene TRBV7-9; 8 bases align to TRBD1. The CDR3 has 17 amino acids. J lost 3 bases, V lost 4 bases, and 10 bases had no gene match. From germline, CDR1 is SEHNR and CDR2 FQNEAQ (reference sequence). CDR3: CASSSRRTGSDTGELFF. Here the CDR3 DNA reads TGTGCCAGCAGCTCAAGAAGGACAGGGTCGGACACCGGGGAGCTGTTTTTT. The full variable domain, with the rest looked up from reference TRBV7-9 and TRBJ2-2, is DTGVSQNPRHKITKRGQNVTFRCDPISEHNRLYWYRQTLGQGPEFLTYFQNEAQLEKSRLLSDRFSAERPKGSFSTLEIQRTEQGDSAMYLCASSSRRTGSDTGELFFGEGSRLTVL.

CDR3 nucleotide sequence: TGTGCCAGCAGTTACTCGTCAGGGCCTTACGAGCAGTACTTC. Protein sequence: CASSYSSGPYEQYF. This rearrangement joins TRBV6-5 to TRBJ2-7; D is possibly TRBD1 (5 bases). From germline, CDR1 is MNHEY and CDR2 SVGAGI. The CDR3 extends over 14 amino acids. V lost 0 bases, J lost 4 bases, and 10 bases lay in between.

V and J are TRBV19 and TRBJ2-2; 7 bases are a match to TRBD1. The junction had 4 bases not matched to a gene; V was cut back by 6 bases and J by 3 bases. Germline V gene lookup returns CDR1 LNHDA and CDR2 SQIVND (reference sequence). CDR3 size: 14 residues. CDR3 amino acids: CASRIDRDTGELFF. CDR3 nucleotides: TGTGCCAGTAGGATCGACAGGGACACCGGGGAGCTGTTTTTT.

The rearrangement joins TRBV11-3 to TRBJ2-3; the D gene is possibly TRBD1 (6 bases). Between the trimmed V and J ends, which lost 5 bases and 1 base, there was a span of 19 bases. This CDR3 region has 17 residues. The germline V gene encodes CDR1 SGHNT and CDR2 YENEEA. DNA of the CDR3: TGTGCCAGCAGCCCACCTACGGGCCCAGGGGGCACAGATACGCAGTATTTT. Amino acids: CASSPPTGPGGTDTQYF.

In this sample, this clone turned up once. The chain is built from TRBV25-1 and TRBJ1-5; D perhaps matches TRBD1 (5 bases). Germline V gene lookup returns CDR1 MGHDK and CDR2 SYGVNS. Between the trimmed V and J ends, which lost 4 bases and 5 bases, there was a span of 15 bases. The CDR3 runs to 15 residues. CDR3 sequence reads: CASSAGGRGHQPQHF. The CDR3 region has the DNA TGTGCCAGCAGTGCGGGGGGAAGAGGCCATCAGCCCCAGCATTTT.

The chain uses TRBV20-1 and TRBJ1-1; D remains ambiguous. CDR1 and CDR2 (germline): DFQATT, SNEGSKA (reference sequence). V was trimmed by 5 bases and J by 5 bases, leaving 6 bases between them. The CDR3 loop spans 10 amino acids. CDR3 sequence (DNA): TGCAGTGCTCAGTGGACTGAAGCTTTCTTT. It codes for CSAQWTEAFF.

CDR3 region: CASSTGGAADTQYF. The CDR3 DNA sequence: TGTGCCAGCAGCACGGGGGGCGCAGCAGATACGCAGTATTTT. The chain joins TRBV7-2 to TRBJ2-3, with a weak D call TRBD2 (7 bases). The V gene lost 5 bases and the J gene lost 4 bases, with 13 bases spanning the gap. This CDR3 has 14 residues. Per germline, CDR1 SGHTA and CDR2 FQGNSA.

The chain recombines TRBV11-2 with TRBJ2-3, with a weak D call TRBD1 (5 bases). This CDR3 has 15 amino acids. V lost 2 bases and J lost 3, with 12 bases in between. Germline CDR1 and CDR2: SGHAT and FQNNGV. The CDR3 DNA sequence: TGTGCCAGCAGCTTAATTCAGGGTGTGACAGATACGCAGTATTTT. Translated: CASSLIQGVTDTQYF.

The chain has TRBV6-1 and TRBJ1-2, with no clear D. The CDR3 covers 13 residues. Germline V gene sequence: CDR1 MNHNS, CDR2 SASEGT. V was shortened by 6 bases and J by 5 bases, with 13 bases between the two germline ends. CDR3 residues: CASRAGVTYGYTF. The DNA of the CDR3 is TGTGCCAGCAGAGCGGGAGTTACTTATGGCTACACCTTC.